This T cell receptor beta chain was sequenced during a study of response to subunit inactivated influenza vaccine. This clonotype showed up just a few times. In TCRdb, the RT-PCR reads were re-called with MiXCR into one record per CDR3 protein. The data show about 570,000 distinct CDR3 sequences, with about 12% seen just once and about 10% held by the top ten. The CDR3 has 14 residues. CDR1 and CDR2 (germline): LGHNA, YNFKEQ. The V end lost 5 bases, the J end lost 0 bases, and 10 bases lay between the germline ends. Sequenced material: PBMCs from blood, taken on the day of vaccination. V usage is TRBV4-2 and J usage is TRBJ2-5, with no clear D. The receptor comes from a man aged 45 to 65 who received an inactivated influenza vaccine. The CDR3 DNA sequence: TGTGCCAGCAGCTCTGATAAAAACCAAGAGACCCAGTACTTC. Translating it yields CASSSDKNQETQYF.